This record looks at one T cell receptor beta chain sequence and its context. Its antigen is not known. Germline V gene sequence: CDR1 SGHRS, CDR2 YFSETQ. V lost 1 base and J lost 5, with 13 bases in between. The CDR3 sequence is 15 residues long. The data were taken from a study of beta chain features in type 1 diabetes. The study, taken as a whole, reports: All four CD4+ subsets from Type 1 diabetes patients carried moderately but significantly shorter TCRB CDR3s. Researchers caution that PCR might favor shorter templates, equally among patients and controls.

Expressed TCRB transcripts were sequenced, since all the RNA that had been isolated was reverse transcribed. The method was immunoSEQ multiplex PCR; TCRdb's version includes in-frame clones alone and lacks a portion of them. The sample includes some 200,000 clones, 16% of them seen just once. The receptor was isolated from a young man with type 1 diabetes. The sequenced sample consisted of naive CD4+ T cells from blood. The chain carries TRBV5-1 and TRBJ2-1; the D gene is possibly TRBD2 (6 bases). In DNA form, the CDR3 reads TGCGCCAGCAGCTTGCTAATAGCGGATAACAATGAGCAGTTCTTC. Translated, it gives CASSLLIADNNEQFF.